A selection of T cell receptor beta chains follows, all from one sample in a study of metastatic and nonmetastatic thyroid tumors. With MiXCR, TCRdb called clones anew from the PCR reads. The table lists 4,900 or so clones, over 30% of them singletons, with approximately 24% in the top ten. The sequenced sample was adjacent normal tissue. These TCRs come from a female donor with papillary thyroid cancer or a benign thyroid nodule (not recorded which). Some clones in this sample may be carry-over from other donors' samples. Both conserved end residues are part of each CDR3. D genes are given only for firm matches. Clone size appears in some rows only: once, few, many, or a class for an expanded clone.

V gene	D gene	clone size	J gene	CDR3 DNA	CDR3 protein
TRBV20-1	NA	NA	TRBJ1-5	TGCAGTGCTTGGGGCAGTGGGCTAACGAGCAATCAGCCCCAGCATTTT	CSAWGSGLTSNQPQHF
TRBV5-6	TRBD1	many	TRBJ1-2	TGTGCCAGCAGCTTGTACTTTCGCGGGACAGAGTATGGCTACACCTTC	CASSLYFRGTEYGYTF
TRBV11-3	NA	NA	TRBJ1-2	TGTGCCAGCAGCGCGTGGACGGAGAACTATGGCTACACCTTC	CASSAWTENYGYTF
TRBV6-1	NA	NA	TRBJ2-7	TGTGCCAGCAGTGAAATCCGGGACGGAAACTGGGACGAGCAGTACTTC	CASSEIRDGNWDEQYF
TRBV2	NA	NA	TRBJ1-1	TGTGCCAGCACAGCGAACACTGAAGCTTTCTTT	CASTANTEAFF
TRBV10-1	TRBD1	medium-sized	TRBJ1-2	TGCGCCAGCAGTCGGGACAGGGGTAGGGGCTACACCTTC	CASSRDRGRGYTF
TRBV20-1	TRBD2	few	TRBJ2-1	TGCAGTGTCACAGATGGACTAGCGGGAGACGAGCAGTTCTTC	CSVTDGLAGDEQFF
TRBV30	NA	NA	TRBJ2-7	TGTGCCTGGAGTGTTGGTCTCGATATCTCCTACGAGCAGTACTTC	CAWSVGLDISYEQYF
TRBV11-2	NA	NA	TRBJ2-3	TGTGCCAGCAGCTCCATGTGGCTAGCAGGAGATACGCAGTATTTT	CASSSMWLAGDTQYF
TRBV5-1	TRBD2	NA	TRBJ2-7	TGCGCCAGCAGCTCGGGCGGGGGTTTGGTCTCCTACGAGCAGTACTTC	CASSSGGGLVSYEQYF
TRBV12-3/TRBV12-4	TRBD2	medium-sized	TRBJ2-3	TGTGCCAGCAGTTCCCTTAGCGGGAGTGCTACAGATACGCAGTATTTT	CASSSLSGSATDTQYF
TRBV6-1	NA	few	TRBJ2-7	TGTGCCACCCACCGGCACGTAGGCTCAAGGTCCTACGAGCAGTACTTC	CATHRHVGSRSYEQYF
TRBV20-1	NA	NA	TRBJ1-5	TGTATTGCCCCTGCACGGACGCGGCCAAATCAGCCCCAGCATTTT	CIAPARTRPNQPQHF
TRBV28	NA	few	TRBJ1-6	TGTGCCAGCTCCTTTGGAGACAGGAGTAATTCACCCCTCCACTTT	CASSFGDRSNSPLHF
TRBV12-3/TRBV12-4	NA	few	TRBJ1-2	TGTGCCAGCAGGGGGACGTCCGAAGTAGGCGGCTACACCTTC	CASRGTSEVGGYTF